This entry lists 5 T cell receptor beta chains sequenced from one sample in a study of response to subunit inactivated influenza vaccine. MiXCR was run by TCRdb on the RT-PCR reads, yielding one entry per CDR3 protein. The sample lists some 600,000 distinct CDR3 sequences, 11% to 15% occurring once. The sequencing here drew on PBMCs from blood, taken 14 days before vaccination. All receptors come from a man aged 50 to 59 who received an inactivated influenza vaccine.

J is TRBJ1-2 and V is TRBV6-1; 8 bases line up with TRBD1. V was clipped by 6 bases and J by 3 bases; unmatched bases: 9. The CDR3 contains 15 residues. Germline CDR1 MNHNS, CDR2 SASEGT. This chain's CDR3 is CASRNGQGLDYGYTF. In nucleotides, the CDR3 is TGTGCCAGCAGGAACGGACAGGGTCTGGACTATGGCTACACCTTC.

The genes are TRBV5-1 and TRBJ2-4; D is ambiguous. Germline V gene data show CDR1 as SGHRS and CDR2 as YFSETQ. Trimming took 1 base from V and 6 from J, leaving 11 bases between them. This CDR3 has 14 amino acids. CDR3 amino acids: CASSLKPEINIQYF. The CDR3 nucleotides read TGCGCCAGCAGCTTGAAACCGGAGATAAACATTCAGTACTTC. Variable domain in full (rest from reference TRBV5-1 and TRBJ2-4): KAGVTQTPRYLIKTRGQQVTLSCSPISGHRSVSWYQQTPGQGLQFLFEYFSETQRNKGNFPGRFSGRQFSNSRSEMNVSTLELGDSALYLCASSLKPEINIQYFGAGTRLSVL.

The rearrangement joins TRBV30 to TRBJ2-7; 7 bases line up with TRBD2. Germline CDR1 and CDR2: GTSNPN and SVGIG (reference sequence). The CDR3 length is 16 residues. V lost 0 bases to trimming and J lost 3 bases; unmatched junction nucleotides: 11. The CDR3 bases are TGTGCCTGGAGTGTACTGGGGGGGAAGTGGGGCTACGAGCAGTACTTC. The encoded protein is CAWSVLGGKWGYEQYF. The whole variable domain, remainder taken from reference TRBV30 and TRBJ2-7, is SQTIHQWPATLVQPVGSPLSLECTVEGTSNPNLYWYRQAAGRGLQLLFYSVGIGQISSEVPQNLSASRPQDRQFILSSKKLLLSDSGFYLCAWSVLGGKWGYEQYFGPGTRLTVT.

The genes are TRBV7-8 and TRBJ2-6; D perhaps matches TRBD1 (5 bases). The ends were cut back, 7 bases at V and 0 bases at J, with 13 bases in the middle. CDR3 length: 16 residues. Looked up from germline, CDR1 is SGHVS and CDR2 is FQNEAQ. The CDR3 is CASNKIQDSGANVLTF. In nucleotides, the CDR3 is TGTGCCAGCAACAAGATACAGGACTCTGGGGCCAACGTCCTGACTTTC.

The chain uses TRBV11-2 and TRBJ1-6; no firm D call. Germline CDR1 is SGHAT and CDR2 is FQNNGV. The CDR3 spans 12 residues. Trimming took 5 bases from V and 16 from J, leaving 15 bases between them. The CDR3 nucleotides are TGTGCCAGCAGCCTCAGGACGGGCGATCTCCACTTT. Residues: CASSLRTGDLHF.